What follows are 32 T cell receptor beta chains derived from one specimen sequenced in a study of CD8+CD57+ T cells in acquired aplastic anemia. Genomic DNA served as template for TCR beta VDJ and CDR3 profiling. One entry per CDR3 protein results from TCRdb running MiXCR on the reads. Of 150,000 to 200,000 distinct CDR3 sequences detected, under 55% appear once; the ten largest clones hold about 3%. CD8+CD57+ cell expansion, shown by flow cytometry, had occurred in the patients selected for sequencing. Sequenced sample: sorted CD4+, CD8+, or CD8+CD57+ T cells (not recorded which) from PBMCs. These receptors all stem from a human donor with aplastic anemia.

The CDR3 DNA reads TGTGCCAGTCGGCCTACAGGGGAAACCAATTCACCCCTCCACTTT. Its translation is CASRPTGETNSPLHF. V gene TRBV19 combines with J gene TRBJ1-6, with TRBD1 matching over 7 bases. This CDR3 region has 15 residues. The V and J ends lost 8 bases and 7 bases, in that order; junction bases with no gene match: 11. In germline, CDR1 is LNHDA, CDR2 SQIVND (reference sequence).

The rearrangement links TRBV7-3 to TRBJ2-3; D may match TRBD1 or TRBD2 (5 bases each). The V and J ends lost 1 base and 4 bases respectively, with 12 bases between them. The V gene's germline CDR1 is SGHTA and CDR2 FQGTGA. The CDR3 runs 15 residues. Written as DNA, the CDR3 is TGTGCCAGCAGCTTAATTCATTTGGGGGCAGATACGCAGTATTTT. Translated: CASSLIHLGADTQYF.

This chain connects TRBV6-5 to TRBJ2-1; D is undetermined. Germline lookup yields CDR1 MNHEY and CDR2 SVGAGI. V lost 0 bases, J lost 4 bases, and 13 bases lay in between. The CDR3 is made up of 16 amino acids. CDR3 protein: CASSYSPVPQYNEQFF. The CDR3 DNA reads as TGTGCCAGCAGTTACTCCCCGGTCCCACAGTACAATGAGCAGTTCTTC.

This clonotype was observed at least ten times. The chain has TRBV10-3 and TRBJ2-7; D unresolved. From germline, CDR1 is ENHRY and CDR2 SYGVKD. Trimming removed 4 bases from V and 5 bases from J, with 6 bases in between. The CDR3 runs to 11 residues. The CDR3 bases are TGTGCCATCAGTGTCGAACACGAGCAGTACTTC. Translating it yields CAISVEHEQYF.

The gene calls are TRBV5-1 and TRBJ1-6; D unclear. The CDR3 runs to 18 residues. V shed 0 bases and J shed 5 bases, with 18 bases lying between them. The V gene's germline CDR1 is SGHRS and CDR2 YFSETQ. The CDR3 spells CASSLEGRTNPDNSPLHF. CDR3 nucleotide sequence: TGCGCCAGCAGCTTGGAGGGCAGAACGAACCCGGATAATTCACCCCTCCACTTT. Filled out from reference TRBV5-1 and TRBJ1-6, the complete variable domain reads KAGVTQTPRYLIKTRGQQVTLSCSPISGHRSVSWYQQTPGQGLQFLFEYFSETQRNKGNFPGRFSGRQFSNSRSEMNVSTLELGDSALYLCASSLEGRTNPDNSPLHFGNGTRLTVT.

This rearrangement joins TRBV24-1 to TRBJ2-7; perhaps TRBD2 as D (6 bases). The CDR3 covers 13 residues. Germline lookup yields CDR1 KGHDR and CDR2 SFDVKD. Trimming took 5 bases from V and 4 from J, leaving 11 bases between them. The CDR3: CATSAGGNYEQYF. CDR3 nucleotide sequence: TGTGCCACCAGTGCCGGAGGGAATTACGAGCAGTACTTC.

This clonotype was counted many times. The J gene is TRBJ2-3, the V gene TRBV13; maybe TRBD2 (5 bases). The CDR3 has 14 residues. Looked up from germline, CDR1 is PRHDT and CDR2 is FYEKMQ (reference sequence). Deletions cut 4 bases from V and 2 bases from J, with 10 bases between. Written as DNA, the CDR3 is TGTGCCAGCAGCTCAGACGGACTCACAGATACGCAGTATTTT. Its translation: CASSSDGLTDTQYF.

V and J are TRBV5-1 and TRBJ2-5, with 8 bases aligning to TRBD1. V shed 4 bases and J 5 bases; nucleotides not matched to a gene: 10. CDR1 and CDR2 (germline): SGHRS, YFSETQ. This CDR3 spans 15 amino acids. The CDR3 DNA reads TGCGCCAGCAGCGCCCCGACAGGGGCGGGGGAGACCCAGTACTTC. Encoded protein: CASSAPTGAGETQYF.

Many counts were recorded for this clonotype. The chain links TRBV20-1 to TRBJ2-3, with TRBD2 identical over 7 bases. With 1 base clipped from V and 2 bases from J, the junction kept 9 bases outside the gene matches. This CDR3 spans 16 amino acids. CDR1 is DFQATT and CDR2 is SNEGSKA in the germline V gene (reference sequence). CDR3 region: CSARVSGGGITDTQYF. CDR3 nucleotide sequence: TGCAGTGCTAGAGTCTCGGGGGGAGGCATCACAGATACGCAGTATTTT.

As to this clonotype: It may be a read error: a sequence one base away is much more abundant. The gene calls are TRBV4-2 and TRBJ1-1; D gene unclear. Per the germline V gene, CDR1 is LGHNA and CDR2 is YNFKEQ. This CDR3 spans 13 amino acids. CDR3 DNA: TGTGCCAGCAGCCAAGAATTCAACACTGAAGCTTCCTTT. Translation: CASSQEFNTEASF.

Ten or more counts support this clonotype. The chain is built from TRBV5-1 and TRBJ2-2, with TRBD1 matching 7 bases. Germline V gene data show CDR1 as SGHRS and CDR2 as YFSETQ. The CDR3 sequence is 15 residues long. J gave up 4 bases and V 1 base, and 4 bases lay outside the gene matches. The CDR3 region has the DNA TGCGCCAGCAGCTTGATAGCAGGGGGCACCGGGGAGCTGTTTTTT. It translates to CASSLIAGGTGELFF. The whole variable domain, remainder taken from reference TRBV5-1 and TRBJ2-2, is KAGVTQTPRYLIKTRGQQVTLSCSPISGHRSVSWYQQTPGQGLQFLFEYFSETQRNKGNFPGRFSGRQFSNSRSEMNVSTLELGDSALYLCASSLIAGGTGELFFGEGSRLTVL.

This clonotype appeared a few times. The chain uses TRBV20-1 and TRBJ2-7, with D hard to call. The CDR3 runs 14 residues. CDR1 is DFQATT and CDR2 is SNEGSKA in the germline V gene (reference sequence). Trimming took 6 bases from V and 3 from J, leaving 18 bases between them. The CDR3 bases are TGCAGTGCGCCGATGAGGACGGACCACTACGAGCAGTACTTC. It codes for CSAPMRTDHYEQYF.

The chain links TRBV19 to TRBJ1-1, with D possibly being TRBD1 (6 bases). Germline loops: CDR1 LNHDA, CDR2 SQIVND (reference sequence). The CDR3 sequence is 13 residues long. Trimming took 6 bases from V and 0 from J, leaving 8 bases between them. The CDR3 DNA follows: TGTGCCAGTAGAAGGGACATGAACACTGAAGCTTTCTTT. Translation gives CASRRDMNTEAFF.

This clonotype was counted between two and nine times. The chain is built from TRBV11-2 and TRBJ2-7; TRBD2 agrees at 14 bases. This CDR3 has 19 residues. The germline gives CDR1 SGHAT, CDR2 FQNNGV. The J segment lost 5 bases and the V segment lost 3 bases, leaving 15 bases of the junction unmatched. For the CDR3, the DNA is TGTGCCAGCAGCTTTTTAGGGACTAGCGGGGGATTTTTTAGCCACGAGCAGTACTTC. The encoded protein is CASSFLGTSGGFFSHEQYF.

This clonotype was picked up many times. The chain has TRBV29-1 and TRBJ2-1; tentative D call: TRBD2 (6 bases). Per the germline V gene, CDR1 is SQVTM and CDR2 is ANQGSEA. With 5 bases removed from V and 0 bases from J, the gap between germline ends came to 17 bases. This CDR3 contains 16 residues. In DNA, the CDR3 is TGCAGCGTTTCAAGAAGCGGGTCCCTCTCCTACAATGAGCAGTTCTTC. As protein: CSVSRSGSLSYNEQFF.

This rearrangement joins TRBV11-2 to TRBJ1-2; D gene uncertain. Looked up from germline, CDR1 is SGHAT and CDR2 is FQNNGV. The V and J ends lost 7 bases and 4 bases respectively, with 19 bases between them. CDR3 length: 15 residues. In DNA form, the CDR3 reads TGTGCCAGCAATGGAGGCACCATCGAGAGCTATGGCTACACCTTC. Translated: CASNGGTIESYGYTF.

The chain is built from TRBV14 and TRBJ2-3; the match to TRBD2 covers 11 bases. V lost 5 bases and J lost 5; bases outside the gene matches: 12. The CDR3 has 17 amino acids. The germline V gene encodes CDR1 SGHDN and CDR2 FVKESK. The CDR3 DNA reads as TGTGCCAGCAGCTTGGCGCTAGCGGGGGGCCGCGGAGATACGCAGTATTTT. Its translation: CASSLALAGGRGDTQYF.

This clonotype has ten or more counts. The chain employs TRBV2 and TRBJ1-1; D is uncertain. Germline loops: CDR1 SNHLY, CDR2 FYNNEI. This CDR3 has 12 amino acids. V lost 4 bases to trimming and J lost 3 bases, with 6 bases between them. CDR3 residues: CASSVADTEAFF. The CDR3 DNA reads TGTGCCAGCAGTGTCGCAGACACTGAAGCTTTCTTT.

The chain is built from TRBV7-2 and TRBJ2-7; 10 bases agree with TRBD2. Per germline, CDR1 SGHTA and CDR2 FQGNSA. Trimming removed 0 bases from V and 7 bases from J; junction bases left unmatched: 9. The CDR3 runs to 16 residues. The DNA for the CDR3 is TGTGCCAGCAGCTTAGCGGGGAGCGGGGGGGCATTGGAGCAGTACTTC. It codes for CASSLAGSGGALEQYF.

Note on this clonotype: This may be a read error: a much more frequent sequence differs by one nucleotide. J is TRBJ2-1 and V is TRBV13; tentative D call: TRBD2 (6 bases). The CDR3 spans 14 residues. Germline lookup yields CDR1 PRHDT and CDR2 FYEKMQ (reference sequence). The CDR3 DNA sequence: TGTGCCAGCAGCACCACGGGAGCCTACAATGAGCAGCTCTTC. It yields the protein CASSTTGAYNEQLF. Using reference TRBV13 and TRBJ2-1 for the parts outside the CDR3, the full variable domain is AAGVIQSPRHLIKEKRETATLKCYPIPRHDTVYWYQQGPGQDPQFLISFYEKMQSDKGSIPDRFSAQQFSDYHSELNMSSLELGDSALYFCASSTTGAYNEQLFGPGTRLTVL.

The rearrangement links TRBV20-1 to TRBJ2-1; TRBD2 aligns across 9 bases. This CDR3 has 14 amino acids. The germline CDR1 and CDR2 sequences are DFQATT and SNEGSKA (reference sequence). V was clipped by 6 bases and J by 8 bases; unmatched bases: 11. The CDR3 DNA reads TGCAGTGCCACTCCAAGCGGGGGGCGGTATGAGCAGTTCTTC. Protein product: CSATPSGGRYEQFF.

This clonotype was counted a few times. The chain couples TRBV19 to TRBJ2-7; D is perhaps TRBD1 or TRBD2 (5 bases each). V lost 2 bases, J lost 6 bases, and 11 bases lay in between. This CDR3 is 13 amino acids long. From germline, CDR1 is LNHDA and CDR2 SQIVND (reference sequence). The CDR3 is CASSIKLRGEQYF. CDR3 DNA sequence: TGTGCCAGTAGTATAAAATTGAGGGGCGAGCAGTACTTC.

The gene calls are TRBV25-1 and TRBJ2-7; D gene unclear. Germline CDR1 MGHDK, CDR2 SYGVNS. The CDR3 spans 14 residues. V was cut by 8 bases and J by 7 bases, with 21 bases left in between. CDR3 nucleotides: TGTGCCAGCTCAGCTAGAGATCTTGCGGAAGAGCAGTACTTC. It translates to CASSARDLAEEQYF.

A note on this clonotype: One base away lies a much larger clone, so this may be a sequencing read error. This chain links TRBV7-9 with TRBJ1-4; maybe TRBD1 (5 bases). The CDR3 covers 15 residues. The V end lost 8 bases, the J end lost 4 bases, and 17 bases lay between the germline ends. Germline CDR1 is SEHNR and CDR2 is FQNEAQ (reference sequence). The CDR3 nucleotides read TGTGCCAGCGGTCTCTGGAATGGGGGTAATGAAAAACTGTTTTTT. Its translation is CASGLWNGGNEKLFF.

At least ten counts were recorded for this clonotype. The V gene is TRBV19, the J gene TRBJ2-1; D may be TRBD1 or TRBD2 (5 bases each). The ends were cut back, 8 bases at V and 4 bases at J, with 12 bases in the middle. Germline V lookup: CDR1 LNHDA, CDR2 SQIVND (reference sequence). CDR3 length equals 13 residues. CDR3 sequence (DNA): TGTGCCAGTTCCCGGGACCAATACAATGAGCAGTTCTTC. This gives the protein CASSRDQYNEQFF.

The genes are TRBV15 and TRBJ1-1, with D uncertain. Germline CDR1 and CDR2: LNHNV and YYDKDF (reference sequence). The germline V and J ends were trimmed by 0 bases and 0 bases, with 11 bases remaining between them. The CDR3 totals 16 residues. In DNA, the CDR3 is TGTGCCACCAGCAGAGATGTCAGAAGCATGAACACTGAAGCTTTCTTT. This codes for CATSRDVRSMNTEAFF.

This clonotype showed up many times. The gene calls are TRBV11-1 and TRBJ1-2; 8 positions match TRBD1. The J segment lost 7 bases and the V segment lost 0 bases, leaving 10 bases of the junction unmatched. Germline V gene lookup returns CDR1 SGHAT and CDR2 FQDESV (reference sequence). This CDR3 has 16 amino acids. CDR3 in amino acids: CASSLALIDRGVGYTF. In DNA form, the CDR3 reads TGTGCCAGCAGCTTAGCGCTAATCGACAGGGGAGTTGGCTACACCTTC.

Many counts were recorded for this clonotype. The rearrangement joins TRBV9 to TRBJ1-1; 10 nucleotides line up with TRBD1. CDR1 is SGDLS, CDR2 YYNGEE, per germline. The CDR3 spans 16 residues. Germline trimming cut 0 bases from V and 1 base from J; bases unmatched to any gene: 3. CDR3 loop: CASSVGQGAKNTEAFF. DNA for the CDR3: TGTGCCAGCAGCGTAGGACAGGGGGCTAAGAACACTGAAGCTTTCTTT.

The V call is TRBV28, the J call TRBJ2-6, with D unresolved. The CDR3 is 16 residues long. Trimming removed 6 bases from V and 4 bases from J, with 16 bases in between. Germline V gene lookup returns CDR1 MDHEN and CDR2 SYDVKM. The CDR3 is CASSSLPPSGANVLTF. The CDR3, as DNA: TGTGCCAGCAGCTCGTTACCCCCGTCGGGGGCCAACGTCCTGACTTTC. The full variable domain, in which reference TRBV28 and TRBJ2-6 provide the parts outside the CDR3, is DVKVTQSSRYLVKRTGEKVFLECVQDMDHENMFWYRQDPGLGLRLIYFSYDVKMKEKGDIPEGYSVSREKKERFSLILESASTNQTSMYLCASSSLPPSGANVLTFGAGSRLTVL.

This clonotype was recorded many times. The chain recombines TRBV5-1 with TRBJ1-1; D is undetermined. This CDR3 is 14 amino acids long. Germline V gene data show CDR1 as SGHRS and CDR2 as YFSETQ. The ends were cut back, 1 base at V and 1 base at J, with 8 bases in the middle. CDR3 loop: CASSLLAENTEAFF. The CDR3 DNA sequence: TGCGCCAGCAGCTTGTTGGCGGAGAACACTGAAGCTTTCTTT.

At least ten counts were recorded for this clonotype. V usage is TRBV5-8 and J usage is TRBJ2-3; D may be TRBD2 (6 bases). CDR3 size: 13 residues. V lost 6 bases to trimming and J lost 3 bases, with 11 bases between them. The germline gives CDR1 SGHTS, CDR2 YDEGEE. Here the CDR3 DNA reads TGTGCCAGCAATCGGGGGACGACAGATACGCAGTATTTT. Protein product: CASNRGTTDTQYF.

This clonotype was counted at least ten times. The chain carries TRBV9 and TRBJ1-5; 8 bases fit TRBD1. The CDR3 consists of 14 residues. V lost 2 bases and J lost 7; bases outside the gene matches: 5. Germline V CDR1 and CDR2: SGDLS, YYNGEE. As DNA, the CDR3 is TGTGCCAGCAGCGTCACAGGGGGGCGACAGCCCCAGCATTTT. Its translation is CASSVTGGRQPQHF.